This entry lists 17 T cell receptor beta chains sequenced from one sample in a study of T cells in Graves' hyperthyroidism and ophthalmopathy. The investigators amplified TCR beta CDR3 regions from RNA transcripts. When the TCR CDR3 underwent first-round RT-PCR, the HTBI primer set was used. A single record per CDR3 protein comes from TCRdb applying MiXCR to the multiplex PCR reads. The sample holds 300,000 or so distinct CDR3 sequences; about 21% are singletons and the top ten take 50% to 65%. The sample consisted of blood. All receptors derive from a woman between 45 and 60 years old with Graves' hyperthyroidism.

About this clonotype: This may stem from a read error, because a much larger clone lies one nucleotide away. The chain employs TRBV29-1 and TRBJ2-7; D tentatively reads TRBD1 or TRBD2 (5 bases each). The CDR3 is 12 residues long. V lost 2 bases and J lost 2, with 7 bases in between. The germline CDR1 and CDR2 sequences are SQVTM and ANQGSEA. This CDR3 reads CSVEQGPYEQYF. The CDR3 coding sequence is TGCAGCGTTGAACAGGGACCCTACGAGCAGTACTTC.

There are a few counts of this clonotype. J is TRBJ2-3 and V is TRBV19, with 10 positions matching TRBD1. The CDR3 runs to 16 residues. Germline V gene lookup returns CDR1 LNHDA and CDR2 SQIVND (reference sequence). The trim removed 2 bases at V and 4 bases at J, leaving 6 bases unmatched. In nucleotides, the CDR3 is TGTGCCAGTAGTATACTTGGGACAGGGGATGCAGATACGCAGTATTTT. Translation gives CASSILGTGDADTQYF.

The table lists this clonotype with a count of one. The chain is built from TRBV7-2 and TRBJ1-5; perhaps TRBD1 as D (5 bases). The germline CDR1 and CDR2 sequences are SGHTA and FQGNSA. Trimming cost V 5 bases and J 1 base, with 12 bases left between them. The CDR3 has 15 residues. The CDR3 nucleotides read TGTGCCAGCAGCCGCAGGGTAAAGAGCAATCAGCCCCAGCATTTT. Its translation is CASSRRVKSNQPQHF.

In its sample, this clonotype was seen a few times. It may be a read error: a sequence one base away is much more abundant. This chain uses TRBV20-1 with TRBJ1-4; no definite D call. In germline, CDR1 is DFQATT, CDR2 SNEGSKA (reference sequence). The CDR3 is made up of 13 amino acids. CDR3 sequence (DNA): TGCGGTGCTAGTGAGGCAACTAATGAAAAACTGTTTTTT. It specifies CGASEATNEKLFF.

The chain uses TRBV5-1 and TRBJ2-3, with 8 bases fitting TRBD2. With V trimmed by 4 bases and J by 1 base, 8 bases remained unmatched. The CDR3 totals 16 residues. Germline CDR1 reads SGHRS; CDR2 reads YFSETQ. CDR3 sequence (DNA): TGCGCCAGCAGCCGATCAACTAGCGGAGGCACAGATACGCAGTATTTT. Encoded protein: CASSRSTSGGTDTQYF.

This clonotype was observed a few times. The chain recombines TRBV5-8 with TRBJ2-3, with a possible D match to TRBD2 (5 bases). Deletions cut 0 bases from V and 5 bases from J, with 7 bases between. This CDR3 region has 13 residues. Germline V gene lookup returns CDR1 SGHTS and CDR2 YDEGEE. The CDR3 DNA reads as TGTGCCAGCAGCTTGGCGGGGTTAGATACGCAGTATTTT. Translation: CASSLAGLDTQYF.

This clonotype was observed a handful of times. CDR3 in amino acids: CASTVLGFSYEQYF. CDR3 coding DNA: TGTGCCAGCACGGTACTAGGGTTCTCCTACGAGCAGTACTTC. The chain has TRBV6-1 and TRBJ2-7; D is possibly TRBD2 (5 bases). The germline V gene has CDR1 MNHNS and CDR2 SASEGT. This CDR3 is 14 amino acids long. The V end was cut by 7 bases, the J end by 0 bases, with 13 bases between.

In this sample, this clonotype turned up many times. The chain links TRBV30 to TRBJ1-3; the D is unclear. From germline, CDR1 is GTSNPN and CDR2 SVGIG (reference sequence). This CDR3 is 16 amino acids long. V lost 0 bases and J lost 2, with 14 bases in between. The CDR3 here is CAWSVHGGLAGNTIYF. As DNA, the CDR3 is TGTGCCTGGAGTGTACATGGAGGTTTGGCTGGAAACACCATATATTTT. Looking up the rest from reference TRBV30 and TRBJ1-3 gives the full variable domain: SQTIHQWPATLVQPVGSPLSLECTVEGTSNPNLYWYRQAAGRGLQLLFYSVGIGQISSEVPQNLSASRPQDRQFILSSKKLLLSDSGFYLCAWSVHGGLAGNTIYFGEGSWLTVV.

The J gene is TRBJ2-7, the V gene TRBV6-6, with 13 bases lining up with TRBD2. The CDR3 loop spans 16 amino acids. V shed 0 bases and J 6 bases; nucleotides not matched to a gene: 5. The germline CDR1 and CDR2 sequences are MNHNY and SVGAGI (reference sequence). The CDR3 region has the DNA TGTGCCAGCAGTTACTCGGGACTAGCGGGATATCGCGAGCAGTACTTC. This sequence encodes CASSYSGLAGYREQYF.

This clonotype has more than one count but fewer than ten. This may arise from a read error, as a much more abundant clone is one base away. The chain employs TRBV28 and TRBJ2-3; TRBD2 matches at 15 bases. There are 18 residues in the CDR3. Germline V lookup: CDR1 MDHEN, CDR2 SYDVKM. The CDR3 coding sequence is TGTGCCAGCGCCGGACTAGCGGGGGGGTTCCTTGGCACAGATATGCAGTATTTT. Protein product: CASAGLAGGFLGTDMQYF.

In this sample, this clonotype turned up many times. The rearrangement links TRBV13 to TRBJ1-1; 8 positions match TRBD1. CDR1 is PRHDT and CDR2 is FYEKMQ in the germline V gene (reference sequence). CDR3 length equals 14 residues. J gave up 4 bases and V 5 bases, and 6 bases lay outside the gene matches. For the CDR3, the DNA is TGTGCCAGCAGCCCCCTCACAGGGGGCACTGAAGCTTTCTTT. This encodes CASSPLTGGTEAFF.

This clonotype appeared many times. The chain has TRBV12-3 or TRBV12-4 and TRBJ2-7; the D is unclear. The CDR3 spans 13 residues. With 3 bases removed from V and 4 bases from J, the gap between germline ends came to 10 bases. As DNA, the CDR3 is TGTGCCAGCAGTTTGGCCAGACTTTACGAGCAGTACTTC. Residues: CASSLARLYEQYF.

V is TRBV29-1 and J is TRBJ1-4; no clear D. The CDR3 is 16 amino acids. CDR1 is SQVTM and CDR2 is ANQGSEA in the germline V gene. Trimming stripped 4 bases from V and 0 bases from J, with 15 bases between. As DNA, the CDR3 is TGCAGCGTTGCTACGGGCGTCTTTGCAACTAATGAAAAACTGTTTTTT. Translated, it gives CSVATGVFATNEKLFF.

This clonotype was detected a few times. The chain carries TRBV20-1 and TRBJ1-2, with 7 bases aligning to TRBD1. The CDR3 extends over 13 amino acids. Germline V gives CDR1 DFQATT, CDR2 SNEGSKA (reference sequence). Trimming removed 1 base from V and 8 bases from J; junction bases left unmatched: 7. CDR3 nucleotide sequence: TGCAGTGCTAGAGTTTCAGGGGGAGTGGGCTACACCTTC. Amino acids: CSARVSGGVGYTF.

Ten or more counts support this clonotype. The chain is built from TRBV2 and TRBJ1-1; TRBD1 agrees at 12 bases. The ends lost 6 bases at V and 11 bases at J; junction bases unmatched: 4. Germline loops: CDR1 SNHLY, CDR2 FYNNEI. The CDR3 contains 12 residues. CDR3 in DNA: TGTGCCAGCAGGGGACAGGGGGCAAGGGCTTTCTTT. This codes for CASRGQGARAFF.

This CDR3 reads CASSPRTGGKNIQYF. The CDR3 DNA reads TGTGCCAGCAGTCCGAGGACAGGGGGAAAAAACATTCAGTACTTC. V is TRBV28 and J is TRBJ2-4, with 10 nucleotides matching TRBD1. The CDR3 length is 15 residues. J gave up 4 bases and V 5 bases, and 5 bases lay outside the gene matches. Germline V gene sequence: CDR1 MDHEN, CDR2 SYDVKM.

This clonotype was found many times. V and J are TRBV12-3 or TRBV12-4 and TRBJ2-2, with a possible D match to TRBD2 (5 bases). CDR3 length equals 12 residues. Trimming shortened V by 2 bases and J by 13 bases, and 11 bases separated the two germline ends. CDR3 bases: TGTGCCAGCAGTTTAATGGCCCGGGGGCTGTTTTTT. Translated, it gives CASSLMARGLFF.